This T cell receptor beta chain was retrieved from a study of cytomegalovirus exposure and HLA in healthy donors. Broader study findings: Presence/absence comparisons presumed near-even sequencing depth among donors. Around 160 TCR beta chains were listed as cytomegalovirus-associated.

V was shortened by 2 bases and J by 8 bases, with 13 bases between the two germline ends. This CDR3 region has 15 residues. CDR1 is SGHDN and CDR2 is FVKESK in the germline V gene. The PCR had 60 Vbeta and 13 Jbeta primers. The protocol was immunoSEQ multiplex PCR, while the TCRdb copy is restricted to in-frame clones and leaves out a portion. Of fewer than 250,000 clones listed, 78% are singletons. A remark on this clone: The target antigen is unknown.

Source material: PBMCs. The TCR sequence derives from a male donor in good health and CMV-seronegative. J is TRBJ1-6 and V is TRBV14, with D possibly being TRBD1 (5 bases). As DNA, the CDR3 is TGTGCCAGCAGCCAACTGACGGGAGGGGATTCACCCCTCCACTTT. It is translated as CASSQLTGGDSPLHF. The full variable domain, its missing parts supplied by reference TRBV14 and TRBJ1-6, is EAGVTQFPSHSVIEKGQTVTLRCDPISGHDNLYWYRRVMGKEIKFLLHFVKESKQDESGMPNNRFLAERTGGTYSTLKVQPAELEDSGVYFCASSQLTGGDSPLHFGNGTRLTVT.